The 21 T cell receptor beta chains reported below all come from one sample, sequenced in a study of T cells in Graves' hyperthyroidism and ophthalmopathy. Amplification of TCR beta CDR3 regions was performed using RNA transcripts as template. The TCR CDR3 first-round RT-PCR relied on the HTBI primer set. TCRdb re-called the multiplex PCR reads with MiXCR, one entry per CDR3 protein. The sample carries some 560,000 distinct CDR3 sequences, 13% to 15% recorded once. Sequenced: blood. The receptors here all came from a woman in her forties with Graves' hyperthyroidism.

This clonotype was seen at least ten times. The CDR3 sequence is CACSPGAETQYF. Written as DNA, the CDR3 is TGCGCCTGCTCCCCAGGGGCGGAGACCCAGTACTTC. This chain connects TRBV5-1 to TRBJ2-5, with D possibly TRBD1 on 6 matching bases. Germline CDR1 SGHRS, CDR2 YFSETQ. Trimming cost V 10 bases and J 5 bases, with 15 bases left between them. This CDR3 has 12 amino acids.

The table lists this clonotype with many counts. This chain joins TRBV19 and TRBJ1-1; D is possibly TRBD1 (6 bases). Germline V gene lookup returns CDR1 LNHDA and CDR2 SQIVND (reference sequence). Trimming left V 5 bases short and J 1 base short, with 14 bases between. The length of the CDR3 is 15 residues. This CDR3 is CASSLGDIWNTEAFF. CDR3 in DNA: TGTGCCAGTAGTTTGGGGGACATCTGGAACACTGAAGCTTTCTTT.

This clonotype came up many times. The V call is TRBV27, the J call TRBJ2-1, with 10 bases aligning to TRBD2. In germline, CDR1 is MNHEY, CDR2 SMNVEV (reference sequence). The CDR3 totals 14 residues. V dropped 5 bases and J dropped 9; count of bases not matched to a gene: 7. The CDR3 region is CASSLSGRVGEQFF. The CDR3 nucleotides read TGTGCCAGCAGTCTAAGCGGGAGGGTGGGTGAGCAGTTCTTC.

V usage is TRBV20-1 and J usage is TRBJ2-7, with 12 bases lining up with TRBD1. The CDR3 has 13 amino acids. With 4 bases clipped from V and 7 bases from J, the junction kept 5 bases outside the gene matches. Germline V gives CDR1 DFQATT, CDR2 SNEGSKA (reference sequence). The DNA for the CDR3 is TGCAGTGCTACGGGACAGGGGGCTTGGGAGCAGTACTTC. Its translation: CSATGQGAWEQYF.

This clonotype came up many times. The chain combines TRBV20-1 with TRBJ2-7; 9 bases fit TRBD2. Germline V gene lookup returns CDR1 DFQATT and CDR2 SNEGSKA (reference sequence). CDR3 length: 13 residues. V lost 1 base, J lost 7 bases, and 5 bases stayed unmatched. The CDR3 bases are TGCAGTGCTAGAGGTAGCGGGAGCTGGGAGCAGTACTTC. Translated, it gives CSARGSGSWEQYF.

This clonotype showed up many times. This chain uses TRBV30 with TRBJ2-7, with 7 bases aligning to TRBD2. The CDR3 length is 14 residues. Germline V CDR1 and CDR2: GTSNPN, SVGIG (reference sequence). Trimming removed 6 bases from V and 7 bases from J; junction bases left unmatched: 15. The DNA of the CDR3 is TGTGCCTGCGAGCGGGACTCCCTTCTTGGTGAGCAGTACTTC. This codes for CACERDSLLGEQYF.

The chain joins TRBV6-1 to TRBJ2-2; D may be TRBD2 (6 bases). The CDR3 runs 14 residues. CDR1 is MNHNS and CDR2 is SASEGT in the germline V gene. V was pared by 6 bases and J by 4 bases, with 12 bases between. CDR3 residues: CASRVEGFTGELFF. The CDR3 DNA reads TGTGCCAGCAGGGTGGAGGGCTTCACCGGGGAGCTGTTTTTT.

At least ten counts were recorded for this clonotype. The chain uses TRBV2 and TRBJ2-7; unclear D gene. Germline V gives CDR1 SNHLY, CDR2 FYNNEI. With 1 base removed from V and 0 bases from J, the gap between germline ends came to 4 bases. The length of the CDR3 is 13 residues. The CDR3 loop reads CASSEGSSYEQYF. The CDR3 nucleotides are TGTGCCAGCAGTGAAGGGTCCTCCTACGAGCAGTACTTC.

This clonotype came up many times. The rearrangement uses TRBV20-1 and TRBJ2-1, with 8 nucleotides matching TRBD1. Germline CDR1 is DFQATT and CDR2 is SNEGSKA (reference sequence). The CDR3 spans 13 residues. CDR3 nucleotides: TGCAGCTCATTCCGGACAGGGTTTATTGAGCAGTTCTTC. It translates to CSSFRTGFIEQFF.

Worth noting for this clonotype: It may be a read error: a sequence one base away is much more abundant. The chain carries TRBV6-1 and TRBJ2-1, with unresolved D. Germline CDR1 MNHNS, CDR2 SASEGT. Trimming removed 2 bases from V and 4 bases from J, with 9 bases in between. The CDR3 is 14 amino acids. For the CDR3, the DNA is TGTGCCAGCAGTGAATTGGCTAGGTACAATGAGCAGTTCTTC. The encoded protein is CASSELARYNEQFF.

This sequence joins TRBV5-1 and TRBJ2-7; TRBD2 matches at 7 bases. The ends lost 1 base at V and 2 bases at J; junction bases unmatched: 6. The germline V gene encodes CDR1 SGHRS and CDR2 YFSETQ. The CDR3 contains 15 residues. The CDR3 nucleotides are TGCGCCAGCAGCTTGCGGGGCGGGAGCCCCTACGAGCAGTACTTC. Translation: CASSLRGGSPYEQYF.

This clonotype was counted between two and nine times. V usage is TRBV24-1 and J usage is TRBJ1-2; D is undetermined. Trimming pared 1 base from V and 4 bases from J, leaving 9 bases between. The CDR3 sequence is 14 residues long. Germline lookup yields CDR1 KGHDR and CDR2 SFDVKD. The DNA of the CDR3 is TGTGCCACCAGTGATTTACCCCGATTCTATGGCTACACCTTC. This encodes CATSDLPRFYGYTF.

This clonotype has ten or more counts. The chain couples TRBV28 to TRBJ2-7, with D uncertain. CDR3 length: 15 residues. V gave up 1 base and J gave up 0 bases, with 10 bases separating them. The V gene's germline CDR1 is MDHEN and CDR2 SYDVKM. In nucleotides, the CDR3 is TGTGCCAGCAGTTTATTAGGCAGTTCCTCCTACGAGCAGTACTTC. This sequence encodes CASSLLGSSSYEQYF.

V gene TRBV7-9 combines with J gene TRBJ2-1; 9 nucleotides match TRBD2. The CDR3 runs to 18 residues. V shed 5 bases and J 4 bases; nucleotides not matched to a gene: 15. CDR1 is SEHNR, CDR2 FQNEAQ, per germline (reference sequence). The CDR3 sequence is CASSPPSAGGPNYNEQFF. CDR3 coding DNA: TGTGCCAGCAGCCCCCCGTCGGCGGGAGGGCCCAATTACAATGAGCAGTTCTTC. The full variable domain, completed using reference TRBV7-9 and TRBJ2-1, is DTGVSQNPRHKITKRGQNVTFRCDPISEHNRLYWYRQTLGQGPEFLTYFQNEAQLEKSRLLSDRFSAERPKGSFSTLEIQRTEQGDSAMYLCASSPPSAGGPNYNEQFFGPGTRLTVL.

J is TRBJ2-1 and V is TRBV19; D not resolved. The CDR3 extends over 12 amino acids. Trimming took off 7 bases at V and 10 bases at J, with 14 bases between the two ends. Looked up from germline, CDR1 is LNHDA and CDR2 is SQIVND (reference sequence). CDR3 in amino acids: CASTLTGQEQFF. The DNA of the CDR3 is TGTGCCAGTACTCTCACGGGTCAAGAGCAGTTCTTC. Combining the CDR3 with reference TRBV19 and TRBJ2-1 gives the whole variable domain DGGITQSPKYLFRKEGQNVTLSCEQNLNHDAMYWYRQDPGQGLRLIYYSQIVNDFQKGDIAEGYSVSREKKESFPLTVTSAQKNPTAFYLCASTLTGQEQFFGPGTRLTVL.

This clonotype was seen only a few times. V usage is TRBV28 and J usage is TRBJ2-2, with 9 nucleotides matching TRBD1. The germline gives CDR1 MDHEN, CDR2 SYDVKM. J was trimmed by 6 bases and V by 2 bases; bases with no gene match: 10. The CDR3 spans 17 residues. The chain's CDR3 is CASSLIPGTGNSGELFF. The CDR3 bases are TGTGCCAGCAGTTTAATTCCAGGGACAGGGAATTCCGGGGAGCTGTTTTTT.

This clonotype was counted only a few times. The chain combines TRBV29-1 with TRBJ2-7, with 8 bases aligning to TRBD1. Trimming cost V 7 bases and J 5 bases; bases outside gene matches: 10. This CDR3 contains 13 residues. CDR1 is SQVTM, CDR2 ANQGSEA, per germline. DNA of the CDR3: TGCAGCGCTGGACAGGGTACCCCCCACGAGCAGTACTTC. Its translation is CSAGQGTPHEQYF.

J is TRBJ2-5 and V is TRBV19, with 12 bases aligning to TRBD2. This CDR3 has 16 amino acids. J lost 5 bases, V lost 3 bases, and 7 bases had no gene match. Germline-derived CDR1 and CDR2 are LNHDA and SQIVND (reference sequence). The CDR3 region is CASSIFWTSGKETQYF. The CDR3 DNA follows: TGTGCCAGTAGTATTTTTTGGACTAGCGGGAAGGAGACCCAGTACTTC. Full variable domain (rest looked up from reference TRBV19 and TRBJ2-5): DGGITQSPKYLFRKEGQNVTLSCEQNLNHDAMYWYRQDPGQGLRLIYYSQIVNDFQKGDIAEGYSVSREKKESFPLTVTSAQKNPTAFYLCASSIFWTSGKETQYFGPGTRLLVL.

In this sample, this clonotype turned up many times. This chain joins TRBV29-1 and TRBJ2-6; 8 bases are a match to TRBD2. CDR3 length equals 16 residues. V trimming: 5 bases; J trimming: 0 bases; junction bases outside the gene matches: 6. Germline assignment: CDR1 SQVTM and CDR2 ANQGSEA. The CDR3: CSVREGLLSGANVLTF. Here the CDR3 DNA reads TGCAGCGTTCGGGAGGGCCTCCTCTCTGGGGCCAACGTCCTGACTTTC.

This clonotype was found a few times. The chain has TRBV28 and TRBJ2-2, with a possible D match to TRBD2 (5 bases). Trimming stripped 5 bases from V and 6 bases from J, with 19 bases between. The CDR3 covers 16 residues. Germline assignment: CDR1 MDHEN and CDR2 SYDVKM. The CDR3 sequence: CASSPTSLLLSGELFF. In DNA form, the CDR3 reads TGTGCCAGCAGTCCCACTAGTCTTTTGCTCTCCGGGGAGCTGTTTTTT.

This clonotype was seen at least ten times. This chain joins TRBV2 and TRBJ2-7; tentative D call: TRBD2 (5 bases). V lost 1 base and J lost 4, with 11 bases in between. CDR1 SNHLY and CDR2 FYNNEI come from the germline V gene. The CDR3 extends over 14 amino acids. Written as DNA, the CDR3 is TGTGCCAGCAGTGAAGGGGCAGGAGGATACGAGCAGTACTTC. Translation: CASSEGAGGYEQYF. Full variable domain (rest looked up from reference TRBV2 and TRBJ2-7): EPEVTQTPSHQVTQMGQEVILRCVPISNHLYFYWYRQILGQKVEFLVSFYNNEISEKSEIFDDQFSVERPDGSNFTLKIRSTKLEDSAMYFCASSEGAGGYEQYFGPGTRLTVT.